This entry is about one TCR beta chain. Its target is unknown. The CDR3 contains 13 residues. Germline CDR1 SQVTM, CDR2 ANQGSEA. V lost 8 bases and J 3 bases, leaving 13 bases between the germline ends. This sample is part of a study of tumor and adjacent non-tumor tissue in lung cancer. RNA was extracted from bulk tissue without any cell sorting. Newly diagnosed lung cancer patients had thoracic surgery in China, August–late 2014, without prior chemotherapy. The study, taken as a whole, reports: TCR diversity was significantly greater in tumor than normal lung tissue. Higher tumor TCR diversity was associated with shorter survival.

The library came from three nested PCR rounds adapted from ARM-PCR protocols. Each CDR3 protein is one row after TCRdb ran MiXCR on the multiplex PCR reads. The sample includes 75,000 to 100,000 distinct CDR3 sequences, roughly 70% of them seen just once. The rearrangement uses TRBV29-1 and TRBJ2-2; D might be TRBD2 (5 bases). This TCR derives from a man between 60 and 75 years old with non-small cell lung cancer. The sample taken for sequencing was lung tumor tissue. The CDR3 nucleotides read TGCAGCACGGGTCGGGATGACACCGGGGAGCTGTTTTTT. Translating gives CSTGRDDTGELFF.